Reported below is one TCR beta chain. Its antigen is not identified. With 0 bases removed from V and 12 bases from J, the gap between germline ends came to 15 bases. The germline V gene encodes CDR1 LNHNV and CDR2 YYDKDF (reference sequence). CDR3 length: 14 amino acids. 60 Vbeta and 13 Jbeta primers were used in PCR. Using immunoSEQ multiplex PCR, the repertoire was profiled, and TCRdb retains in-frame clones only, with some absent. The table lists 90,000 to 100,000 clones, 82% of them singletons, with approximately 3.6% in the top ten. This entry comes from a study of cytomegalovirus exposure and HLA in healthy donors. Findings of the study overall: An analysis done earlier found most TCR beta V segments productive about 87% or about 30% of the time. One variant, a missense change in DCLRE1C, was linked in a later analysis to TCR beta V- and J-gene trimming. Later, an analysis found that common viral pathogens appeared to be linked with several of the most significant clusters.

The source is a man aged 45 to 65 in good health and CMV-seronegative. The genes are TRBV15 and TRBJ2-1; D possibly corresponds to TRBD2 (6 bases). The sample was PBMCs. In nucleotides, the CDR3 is TGTGCCACCAGCAGAGACCCCAGTGGGGAGGTGCAGTTCTTC. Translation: CATSRDPSGEVQFF. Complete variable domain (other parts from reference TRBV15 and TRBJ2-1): DAMVIQNPRYQVTQFGKPVTLSCSQTLNHNVMYWYQQKSSQAPKLLFHYYDKDFNNEADTPDNFQSRRPNTSFCFLDIRSPGLGDTAMYLCATSRDPSGEVQFFGPGTRLTVL.